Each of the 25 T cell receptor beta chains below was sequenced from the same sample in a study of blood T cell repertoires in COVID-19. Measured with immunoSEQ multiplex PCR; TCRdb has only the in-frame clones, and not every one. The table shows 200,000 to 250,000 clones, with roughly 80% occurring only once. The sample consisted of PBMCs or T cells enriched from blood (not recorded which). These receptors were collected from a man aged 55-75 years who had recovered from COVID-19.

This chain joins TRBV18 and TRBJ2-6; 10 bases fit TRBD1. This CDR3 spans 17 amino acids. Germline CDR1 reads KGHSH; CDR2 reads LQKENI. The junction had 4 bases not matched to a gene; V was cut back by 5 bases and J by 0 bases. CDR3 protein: CASSAGQGNSGANVLTF. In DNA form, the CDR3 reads TGTGCCAGCTCAGCGGGACAGGGGAACTCTGGGGCCAACGTCCTGACTTTC.

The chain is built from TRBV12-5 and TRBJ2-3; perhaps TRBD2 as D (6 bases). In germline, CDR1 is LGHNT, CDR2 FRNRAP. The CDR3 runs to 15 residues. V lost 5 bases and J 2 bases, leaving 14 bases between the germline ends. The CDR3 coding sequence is TGTGCTAGTGGTCCCCGGGAGTTCAACACAGATACGCAGTATTTT. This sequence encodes CASGPREFNTDTQYF.

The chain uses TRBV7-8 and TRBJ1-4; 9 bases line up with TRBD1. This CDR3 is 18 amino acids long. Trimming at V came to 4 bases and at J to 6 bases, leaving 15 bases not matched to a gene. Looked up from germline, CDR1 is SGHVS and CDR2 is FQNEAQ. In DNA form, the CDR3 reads TGTGCCAGCAGCTCCCCGTGGGTTAGACAGGGGGTAGATGAAAAACTGTTTTTT. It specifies CASSSPWVRQGVDEKLFF.

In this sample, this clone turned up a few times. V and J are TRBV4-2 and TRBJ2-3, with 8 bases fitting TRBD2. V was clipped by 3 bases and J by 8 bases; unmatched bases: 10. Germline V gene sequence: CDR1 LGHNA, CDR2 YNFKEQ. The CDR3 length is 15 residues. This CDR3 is CASSHGTRGAGTQYF. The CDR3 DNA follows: TGTGCCAGCAGCCACGGGACTAGGGGTGCGGGTACGCAGTATTTT.

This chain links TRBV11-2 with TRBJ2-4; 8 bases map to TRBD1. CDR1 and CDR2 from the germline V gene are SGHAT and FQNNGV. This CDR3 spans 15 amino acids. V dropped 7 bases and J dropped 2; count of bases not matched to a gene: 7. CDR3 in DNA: TGTGCCAGCACCCGGACAGGGTCGACCAAAAACATTCAGTACTTC. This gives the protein CASTRTGSTKNIQYF.

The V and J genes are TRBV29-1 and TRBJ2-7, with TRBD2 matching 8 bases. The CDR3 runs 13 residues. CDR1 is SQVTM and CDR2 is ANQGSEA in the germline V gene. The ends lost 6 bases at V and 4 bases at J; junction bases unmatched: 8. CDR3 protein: CSVDTGGRYEQYF. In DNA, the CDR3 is TGCAGCGTCGACACGGGGGGGAGGTACGAGCAGTACTTC.

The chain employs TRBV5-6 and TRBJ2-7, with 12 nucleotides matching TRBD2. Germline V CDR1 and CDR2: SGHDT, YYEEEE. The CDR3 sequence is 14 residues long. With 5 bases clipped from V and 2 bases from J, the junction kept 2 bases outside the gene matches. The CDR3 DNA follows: TGTGCCAGCAGGACTAGCGGGGGCCCCTACGAGCAGTACTTC. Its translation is CASRTSGGPYEQYF.

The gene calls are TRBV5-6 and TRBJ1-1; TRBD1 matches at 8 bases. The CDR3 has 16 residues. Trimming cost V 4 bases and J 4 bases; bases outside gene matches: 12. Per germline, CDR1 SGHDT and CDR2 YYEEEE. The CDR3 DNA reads TGTGCCAGCAGCCCGGGGGACAGGCCTACGACCACTGAAGCTTTCTTT. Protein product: CASSPGDRPTTTEAFF.

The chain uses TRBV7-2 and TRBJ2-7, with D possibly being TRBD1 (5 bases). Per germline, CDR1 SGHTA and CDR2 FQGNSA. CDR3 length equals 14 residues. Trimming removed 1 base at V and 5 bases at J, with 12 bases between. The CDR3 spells CASSLGGQGNEQYF. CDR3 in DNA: TGTGCCAGCAGCTTAGGAGGCCAGGGCAACGAGCAGTACTTC.

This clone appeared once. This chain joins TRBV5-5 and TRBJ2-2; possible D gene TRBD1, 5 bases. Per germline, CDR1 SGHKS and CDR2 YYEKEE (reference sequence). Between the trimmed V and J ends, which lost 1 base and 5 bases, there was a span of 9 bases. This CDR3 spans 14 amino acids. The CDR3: CASSLQGETGELFF. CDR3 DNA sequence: TGTGCCAGCAGCTTGCAGGGTGAGACCGGGGAGCTGTTTTTT.

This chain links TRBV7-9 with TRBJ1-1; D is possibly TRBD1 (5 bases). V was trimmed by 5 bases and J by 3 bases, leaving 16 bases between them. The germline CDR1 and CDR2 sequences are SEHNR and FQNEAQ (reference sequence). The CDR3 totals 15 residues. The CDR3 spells CASSPVGGWDTEAFF. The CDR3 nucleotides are TGTGCCAGCAGCCCCGTCGGGGGGTGGGACACTGAAGCTTTCTTT.

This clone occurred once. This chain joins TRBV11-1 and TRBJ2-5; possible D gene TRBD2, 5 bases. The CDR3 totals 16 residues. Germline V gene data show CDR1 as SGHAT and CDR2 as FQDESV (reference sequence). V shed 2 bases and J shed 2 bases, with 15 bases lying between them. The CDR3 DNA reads TGTGCCAGCAGCTTACTACCCGACGGGGTACAAGAGACCCAGTACTTC. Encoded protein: CASSLLPDGVQETQYF.

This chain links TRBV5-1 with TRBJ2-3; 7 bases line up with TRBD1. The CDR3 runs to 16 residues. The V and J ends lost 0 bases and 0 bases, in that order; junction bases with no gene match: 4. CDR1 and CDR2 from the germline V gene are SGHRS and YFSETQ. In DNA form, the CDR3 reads TGCGCCAGCAGCTTGGAAGGGGACAGAAGCACAGATACGCAGTATTTT. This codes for CASSLEGDRSTDTQYF. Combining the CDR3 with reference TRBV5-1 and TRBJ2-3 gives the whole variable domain KAGVTQTPRYLIKTRGQQVTLSCSPISGHRSVSWYQQTPGQGLQFLFEYFSETQRNKGNFPGRFSGRQFSNSRSEMNVSTLELGDSALYLCASSLEGDRSTDTQYFGPGTRLTVL.

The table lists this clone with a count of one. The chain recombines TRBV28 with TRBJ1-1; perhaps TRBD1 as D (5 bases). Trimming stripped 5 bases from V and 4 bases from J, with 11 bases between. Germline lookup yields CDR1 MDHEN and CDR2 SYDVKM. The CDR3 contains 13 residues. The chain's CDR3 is CASSQGGSTEAFF. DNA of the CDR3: TGTGCCAGCAGTCAGGGTGGAAGCACTGAAGCTTTCTTT.

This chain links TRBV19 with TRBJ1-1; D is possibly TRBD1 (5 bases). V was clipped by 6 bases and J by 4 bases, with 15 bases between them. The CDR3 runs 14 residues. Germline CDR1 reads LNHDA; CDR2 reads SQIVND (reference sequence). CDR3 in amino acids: CASSPTVGRTEAFF. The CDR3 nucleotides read TGTGCCAGTAGCCCGACAGTTGGGCGCACTGAAGCTTTCTTT.

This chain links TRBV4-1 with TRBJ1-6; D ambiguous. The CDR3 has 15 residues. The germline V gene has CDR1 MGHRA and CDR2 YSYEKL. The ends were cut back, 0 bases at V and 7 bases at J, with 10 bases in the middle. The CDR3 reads CASSQDFSRNSPLHF. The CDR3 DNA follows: TGCGCCAGCAGCCAAGATTTTTCTAGGAATTCACCCCTCCACTTT.

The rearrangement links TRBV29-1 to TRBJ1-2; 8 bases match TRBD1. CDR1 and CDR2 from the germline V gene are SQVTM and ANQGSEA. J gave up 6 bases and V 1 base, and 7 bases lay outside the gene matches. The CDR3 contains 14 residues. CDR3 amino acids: CSVEGTGGVNGYTF. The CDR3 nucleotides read TGCAGCGTTGAAGGTACAGGGGGTGTAAATGGCTACACCTTC.

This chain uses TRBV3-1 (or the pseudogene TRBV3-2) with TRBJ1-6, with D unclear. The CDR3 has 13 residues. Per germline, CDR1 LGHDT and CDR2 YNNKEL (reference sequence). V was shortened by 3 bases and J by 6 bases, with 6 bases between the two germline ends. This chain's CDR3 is CASSQRSNSPLHF. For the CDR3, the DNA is TGTGCCAGCAGCCAGAGAAGTAATTCACCCCTCCACTTT.

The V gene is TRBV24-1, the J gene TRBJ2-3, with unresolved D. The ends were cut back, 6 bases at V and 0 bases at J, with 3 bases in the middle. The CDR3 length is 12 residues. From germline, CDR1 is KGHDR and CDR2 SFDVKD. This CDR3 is CATSSSTDTQYF. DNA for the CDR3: TGTGCCACCAGTTCTAGCACAGATACGCAGTATTTT.

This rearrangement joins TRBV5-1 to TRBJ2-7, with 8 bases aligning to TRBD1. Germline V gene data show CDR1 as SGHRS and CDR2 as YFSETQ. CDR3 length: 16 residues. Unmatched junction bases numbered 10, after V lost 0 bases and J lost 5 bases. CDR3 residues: CASSLAGRGHVDEQYF. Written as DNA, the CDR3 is TGCGCCAGCAGCTTGGCTGGCAGGGGGCACGTCGACGAGCAGTACTTC. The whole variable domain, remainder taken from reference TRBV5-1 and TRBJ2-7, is KAGVTQTPRYLIKTRGQQVTLSCSPISGHRSVSWYQQTPGQGLQFLFEYFSETQRNKGNFPGRFSGRQFSNSRSEMNVSTLELGDSALYLCASSLAGRGHVDEQYFGPGTRLTVT.

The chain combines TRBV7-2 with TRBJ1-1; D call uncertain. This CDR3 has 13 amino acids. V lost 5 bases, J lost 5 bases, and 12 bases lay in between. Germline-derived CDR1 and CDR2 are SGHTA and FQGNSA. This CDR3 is CASSPRQRTEAFF. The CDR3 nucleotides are TGTGCCAGCAGCCCTAGGCAGAGGACTGAAGCTTTCTTT.

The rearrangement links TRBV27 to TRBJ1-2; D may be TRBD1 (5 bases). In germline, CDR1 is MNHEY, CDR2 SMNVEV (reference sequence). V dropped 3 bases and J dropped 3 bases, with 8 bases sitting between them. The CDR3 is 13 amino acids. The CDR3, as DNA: TGTGCCAGCAGTTTTGCCAGGGACTATGGCTACACCTTC. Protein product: CASSFARDYGYTF.

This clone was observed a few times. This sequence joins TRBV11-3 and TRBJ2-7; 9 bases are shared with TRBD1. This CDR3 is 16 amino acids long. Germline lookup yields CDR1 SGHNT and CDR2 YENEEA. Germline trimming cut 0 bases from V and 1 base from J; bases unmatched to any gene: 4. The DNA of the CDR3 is TGTGCCAGCAGCTTAGAGATGGGACAGGGTTCCTACGAGCAGTACTTC. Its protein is CASSLEMGQGSYEQYF.

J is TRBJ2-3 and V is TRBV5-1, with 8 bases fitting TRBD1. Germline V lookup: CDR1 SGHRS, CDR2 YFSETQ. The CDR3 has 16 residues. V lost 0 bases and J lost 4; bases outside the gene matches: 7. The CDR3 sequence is CASSLGAGGDPDTQYF. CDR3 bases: TGCGCCAGCAGCTTGGGGGCAGGGGGCGATCCAGATACGCAGTATTTT.

The CDR3 spells CASSLGTYYGYTF. As DNA, the CDR3 is TGTGCCAGCAGCTTAGGGACTTACTATGGCTACACCTTC. J is TRBJ1-2 and V is TRBV7-2; D is unclear. Germline loops: CDR1 SGHTA, CDR2 FQGNSA. Trimming stripped 1 base from V and 3 bases from J, with 6 bases between. The CDR3 spans 13 residues.